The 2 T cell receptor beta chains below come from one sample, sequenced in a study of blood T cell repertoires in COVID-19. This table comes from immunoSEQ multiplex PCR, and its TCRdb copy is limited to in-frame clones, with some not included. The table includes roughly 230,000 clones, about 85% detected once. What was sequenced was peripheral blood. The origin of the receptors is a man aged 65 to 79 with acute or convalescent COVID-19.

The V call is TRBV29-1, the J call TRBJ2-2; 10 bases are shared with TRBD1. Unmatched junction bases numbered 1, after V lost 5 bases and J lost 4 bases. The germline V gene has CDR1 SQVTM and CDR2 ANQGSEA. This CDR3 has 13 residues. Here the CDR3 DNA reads TGCAGCGTTTGGACAGGGGGCACCGGGGAGCTGTTTTTT. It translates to CSVWTGGTGELFF.

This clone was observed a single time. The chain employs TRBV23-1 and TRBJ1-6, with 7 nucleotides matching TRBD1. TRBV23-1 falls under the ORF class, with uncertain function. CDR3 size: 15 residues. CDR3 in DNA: TGCGCTAAAATAAAGAGGGGGCGATTGTGGTCACCCCTCCACTTT. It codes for CAKIKRGRLWSPLHF.